This T cell receptor beta chain was sequenced for a study of T cells after yellow fever vaccination. Broader study findings: Peak timing came faster in the weaker secondary response, day 5 versus 15.

Trimming took off 6 bases at V and 7 bases at J, with 7 bases between the two ends. The CDR3 is 11 amino acids. Germline-derived CDR1 and CDR2 are MGHRA and YSYEKL. UMIs were added to TCR cDNA along with a universal primer site when it was made by 5'RACE template switching. TCRdb used MiXCR to reprocess the 5' RACE reads, holding one entry per CDR3 protein. The table has about 300,000 distinct CDR3 sequences, around 6.8% seen once. This clonotype was observed many times. Its specificity is not known. This chain joins TRBV4-1 and TRBJ2-1; unclear D gene. The TCR originated in a man aged 18 to 35 who received the YFV17D yellow fever vaccine. Here the sequenced sample was PBMCs, taken more than 40 days after the first yellow fever vaccination. The CDR3 region is CASRSLNEQFF. CDR3 sequence (DNA): TGCGCCAGCAGGAGCCTTAATGAGCAGTTCTTC.